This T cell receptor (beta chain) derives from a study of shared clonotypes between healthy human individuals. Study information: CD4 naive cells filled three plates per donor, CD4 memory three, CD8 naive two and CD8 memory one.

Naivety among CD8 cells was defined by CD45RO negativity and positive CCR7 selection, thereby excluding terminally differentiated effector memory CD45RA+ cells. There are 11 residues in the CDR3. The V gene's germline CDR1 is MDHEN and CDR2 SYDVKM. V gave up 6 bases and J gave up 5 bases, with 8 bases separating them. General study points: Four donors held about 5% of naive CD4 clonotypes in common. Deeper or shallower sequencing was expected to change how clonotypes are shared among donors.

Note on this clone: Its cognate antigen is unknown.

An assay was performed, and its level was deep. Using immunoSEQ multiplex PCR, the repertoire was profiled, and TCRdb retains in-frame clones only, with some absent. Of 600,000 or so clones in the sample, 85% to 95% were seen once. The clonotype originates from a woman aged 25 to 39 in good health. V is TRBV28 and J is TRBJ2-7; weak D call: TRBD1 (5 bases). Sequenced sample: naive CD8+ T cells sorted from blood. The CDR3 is CASSRAHEQYF. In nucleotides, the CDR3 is TGTGCCAGCAGCAGGGCACACGAGCAGTACTTC.